This record looks at one T cell receptor (beta chain) sequence and its context. Its antigen is still unknown. TCRdb re-analysed the PCR reads in MiXCR, keeping a single row per CDR3 protein. The sample carries about half a million distinct CDR3 sequences, 25% recorded once. Between roughly 19,000 and 1,000,000 sorted cells, with 10%, 30% or 50% RNA, yielded naive CD8 libraries. The sample is drawn from a study of molecular identifiers for immune sequencing clone quantification. Study-level results: Spiked-in Jurkat TCR RNA corresponding to one cell was reported as detectable against roughly 1 million naive cells.

Trimming pared 3 bases from V and 3 bases from J, leaving 18 bases between. The CDR3 is 16 residues long. Germline values: CDR1 SQVTM, CDR2 ANQGSEA. The TCR originated in a human donor in good health. Some libraries in this study had Jurkat cell RNA spiked in. The sample consisted of naive CD8+ T cells from blood, with Jurkat cell RNA spiked in. Subset described: FACS-sorted CD8+CD4-CCR7+CD45RA+ naive T cells. The chain carries TRBV29-1 and TRBJ2-1; D is unresolved. In DNA, the CDR3 is TGCAGCGTTGATCAGCCGGCCGAGGCAAACTACAATGAGCAGTTCTTC. It encodes CSVDQPAEANYNEQFF.